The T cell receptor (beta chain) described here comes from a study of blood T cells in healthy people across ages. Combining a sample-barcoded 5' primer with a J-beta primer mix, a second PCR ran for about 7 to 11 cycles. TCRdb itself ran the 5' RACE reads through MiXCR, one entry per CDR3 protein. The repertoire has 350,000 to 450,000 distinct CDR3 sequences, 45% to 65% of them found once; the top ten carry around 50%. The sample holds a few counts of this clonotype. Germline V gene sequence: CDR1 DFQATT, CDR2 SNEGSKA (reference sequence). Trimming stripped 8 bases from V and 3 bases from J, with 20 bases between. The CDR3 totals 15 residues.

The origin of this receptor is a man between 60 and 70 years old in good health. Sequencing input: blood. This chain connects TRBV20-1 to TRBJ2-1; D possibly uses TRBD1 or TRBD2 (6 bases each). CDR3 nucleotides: TGCAGTTCACCAGGAGGGGGGCAGCGCTACAATGAGCAGTTCTTC. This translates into CSSPGGGQRYNEQFF.